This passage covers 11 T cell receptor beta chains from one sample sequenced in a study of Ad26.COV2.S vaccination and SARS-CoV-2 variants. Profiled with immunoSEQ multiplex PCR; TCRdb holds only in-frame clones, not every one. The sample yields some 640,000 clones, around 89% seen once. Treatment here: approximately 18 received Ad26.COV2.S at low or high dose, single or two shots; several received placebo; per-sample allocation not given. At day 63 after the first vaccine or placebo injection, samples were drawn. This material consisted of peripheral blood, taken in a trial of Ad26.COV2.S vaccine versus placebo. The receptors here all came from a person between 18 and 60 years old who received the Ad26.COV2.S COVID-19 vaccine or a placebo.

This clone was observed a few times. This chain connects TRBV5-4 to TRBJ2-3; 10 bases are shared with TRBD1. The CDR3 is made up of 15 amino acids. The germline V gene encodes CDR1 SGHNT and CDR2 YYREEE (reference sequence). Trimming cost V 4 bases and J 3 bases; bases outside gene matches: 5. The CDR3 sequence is CASSRRDRGTDTQYF. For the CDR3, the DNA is TGTGCCAGCAGCCGCAGGGACAGGGGAACAGATACGCAGTATTTT.

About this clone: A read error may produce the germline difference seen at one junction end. CDR3 nucleotide sequence: TGTGCTAGCAGCCGCCTGACTAGCGGGAGTTCAAGGGCCGACAATGAGCAGTTCTTC. Protein sequence: CASSRLTSGSSRADNEQFF. This chain links TRBV7-7 with TRBJ2-1; 12 bases map to TRBD2. CDR3 length: 19 amino acids. The V gene's germline CDR1 is SSHAT and CDR2 FNYEAQ (reference sequence).

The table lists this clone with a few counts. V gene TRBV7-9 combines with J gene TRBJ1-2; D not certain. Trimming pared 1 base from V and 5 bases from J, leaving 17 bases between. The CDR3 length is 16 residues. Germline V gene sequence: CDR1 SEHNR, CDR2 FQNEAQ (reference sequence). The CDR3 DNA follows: TGTGCCAGCAGCTTAGGGGGTGAGAGACCCTCTTATGGCTACACCTTC. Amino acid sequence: CASSLGGERPSYGYTF.

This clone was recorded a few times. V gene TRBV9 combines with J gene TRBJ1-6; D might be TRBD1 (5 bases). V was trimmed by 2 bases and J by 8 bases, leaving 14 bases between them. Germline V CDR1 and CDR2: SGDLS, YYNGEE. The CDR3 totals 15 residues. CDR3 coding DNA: TGTGCCAGCAGCGTTATCGGGGCTAGGGATTCACCCCTCCACTTT. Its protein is CASSVIGARDSPLHF.

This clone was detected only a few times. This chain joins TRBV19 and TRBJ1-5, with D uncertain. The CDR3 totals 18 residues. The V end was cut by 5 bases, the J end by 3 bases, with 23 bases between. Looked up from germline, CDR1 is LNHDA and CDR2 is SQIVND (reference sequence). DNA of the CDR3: TGTGCCAGTAGTCGCCCCCCGAAAATCGGGTCTAACAATCAGCCCCAGCATTTT. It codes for CASSRPPKIGSNNQPQHF.

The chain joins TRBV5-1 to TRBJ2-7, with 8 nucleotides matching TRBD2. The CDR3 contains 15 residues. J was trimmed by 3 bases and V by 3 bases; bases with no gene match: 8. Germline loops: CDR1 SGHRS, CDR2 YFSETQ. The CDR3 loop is CASSWDGSGDYEQYF. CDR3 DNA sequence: TGCGCCAGCAGCTGGGATGGTAGCGGGGACTACGAGCAGTACTTC.

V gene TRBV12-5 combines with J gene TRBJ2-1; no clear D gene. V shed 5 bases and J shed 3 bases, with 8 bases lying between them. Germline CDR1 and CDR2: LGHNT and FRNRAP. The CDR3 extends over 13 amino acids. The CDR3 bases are TGTGCTAGTGGTATTTCCAGCTACAATGAGCAGTTCTTC. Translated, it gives CASGISSYNEQFF.

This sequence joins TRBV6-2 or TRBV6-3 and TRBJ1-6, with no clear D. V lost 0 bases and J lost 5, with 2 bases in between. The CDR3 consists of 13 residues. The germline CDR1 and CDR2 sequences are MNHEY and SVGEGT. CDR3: CASSYSNNSPLHF. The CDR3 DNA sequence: TGTGCCAGCAGTTACTCGAATAATTCACCCCTCCACTTT.

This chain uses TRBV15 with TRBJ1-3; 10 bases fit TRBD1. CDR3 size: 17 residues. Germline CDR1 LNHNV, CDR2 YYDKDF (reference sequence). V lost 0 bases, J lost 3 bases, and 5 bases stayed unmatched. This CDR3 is CATSREAGTGDGNTIYF. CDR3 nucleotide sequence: TGTGCCACCAGCAGAGAGGCCGGGACAGGGGATGGAAACACCATATATTTT. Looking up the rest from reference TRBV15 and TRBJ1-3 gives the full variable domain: DAMVIQNPRYQVTQFGKPVTLSCSQTLNHNVMYWYQQKSSQAPKLLFHYYDKDFNNEADTPDNFQSRRPNTSFCFLDIRSPGLGDTAMYLCATSREAGTGDGNTIYFGEGSWLTVV.

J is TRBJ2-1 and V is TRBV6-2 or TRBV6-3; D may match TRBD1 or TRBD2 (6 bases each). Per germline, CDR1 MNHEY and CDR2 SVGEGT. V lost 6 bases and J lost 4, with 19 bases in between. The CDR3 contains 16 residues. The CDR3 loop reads CASSRSRGGGYNEQFF. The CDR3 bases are TGTGCCAGCAGCCGTTCCCGCGGAGGGGGGTACAATGAGCAGTTCTTC.

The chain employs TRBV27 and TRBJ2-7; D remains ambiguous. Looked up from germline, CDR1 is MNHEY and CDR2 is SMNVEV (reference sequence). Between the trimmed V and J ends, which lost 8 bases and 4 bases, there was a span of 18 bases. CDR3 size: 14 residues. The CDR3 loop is CASGPVNSGYEQYF. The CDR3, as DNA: TGTGCCAGCGGCCCGGTTAATTCTGGATACGAGCAGTACTTC.